Following are 32 T cell receptor beta chains from one sample sequenced in a study of blood T cell repertoires in COVID-19. Assay: immunoSEQ multiplex PCR; the TCRdb copy retains only in-frame clones and omits some. The table shows about 120,000 clones, with around 81% occurring only once. The sample comprised peripheral blood. The receptors were gathered from a man between 65 and 79 years old with acute or convalescent COVID-19.

The chain combines TRBV2 with TRBJ1-2; TRBD1 might be the D (6 bases). Germline values: CDR1 SNHLY, CDR2 FYNNEI. The CDR3 contains 12 residues. Trimming pared 4 bases from V and 5 bases from J, leaving 8 bases between. The CDR3 reads CASSVGQYGYTF. As DNA, the CDR3 is TGTGCCAGCAGTGTTGGACAGTATGGCTACACCTTC. The full variable domain, completed using reference TRBV2 and TRBJ1-2, is EPEVTQTPSHQVTQMGQEVILRCVPISNHLYFYWYRQILGQKVEFLVSFYNNEISEKSEIFDDQFSVERPDGSNFTLKIRSTKLEDSAMYFCASSVGQYGYTFGSGTRLTVV.

This rearrangement joins TRBV6-1 to TRBJ2-7; D gene ambiguous. This CDR3 has 12 amino acids. V shed 3 bases and J shed 3 bases, with 6 bases lying between them. Per germline, CDR1 MNHNS and CDR2 SASEGT. CDR3 coding DNA: TGTGCCAGCAGTGAGACATACTACGAGCAGTACTTC. Translation: CASSETYYEQYF.

This chain connects TRBV19 to TRBJ1-4; the D is unclear. V shed 5 bases and J shed 4 bases, with 11 bases lying between them. The CDR3 has 14 residues. The germline V gene encodes CDR1 LNHDA and CDR2 SQIVND (reference sequence). This CDR3 reads CASSPLTVNEKLFF. CDR3 DNA sequence: TGTGCCAGTAGTCCCCTAACAGTTAATGAAAAACTGTTTTTT.

The chain links TRBV12-3 or TRBV12-4 to TRBJ2-7, with D maybe TRBD1 (5 bases). Trimming left V 6 bases short and J 4 bases short, with 13 bases between. The CDR3 length is 13 residues. CDR3 bases: TGTGCCAGCAGAAGGGGCGCAGGGTACGAGCAGTACTTC. Translated, it gives CASRRGAGYEQYF.

This chain uses TRBV2 with TRBJ1-3, with D perhaps TRBD1 (5 bases). Trimming removed 8 bases at V and 4 bases at J, with 12 bases between. The CDR3 runs 13 residues. Germline assignment: CDR1 SNHLY and CDR2 FYNNEI. The CDR3 sequence: CASGQTGGNTIYF. The CDR3 DNA reads TGTGCCAGCGGACAAACCGGGGGAAACACCATATATTTT.

The rearrangement uses TRBV7-9 and TRBJ2-1; 9 bases agree with TRBD1. The length of the CDR3 is 11 residues. The germline V gene has CDR1 SEHNR and CDR2 FQNEAQ (reference sequence). The J segment lost 15 bases and the V segment lost 1 base, leaving 1 base of the junction unmatched. Here the CDR3 reads CASSLGQGVFF. The CDR3 nucleotides are TGTGCCAGCAGCTTAGGACAGGGGGTGTTCTTC.

The chain couples TRBV11-3 to TRBJ1-2; 10 nucleotides agree with TRBD1. The CDR3 extends over 12 amino acids. J lost 9 bases, V lost 4 bases, and 2 bases had no gene match. Per germline, CDR1 SGHNT and CDR2 YENEEA. CDR3 bases: TGTGCCAGCAGCTGGGGACAGGGGAGCTACACCTTC. It codes for CASSWGQGSYTF.

The chain has TRBV27 and TRBJ2-3; D is undetermined. Germline V gene sequence: CDR1 MNHEY, CDR2 SMNVEV (reference sequence). The CDR3 totals 16 residues. V was pared by 5 bases and J by 1 base, with 16 bases between. The CDR3 spells CASSPARARGTDTQYF. CDR3 nucleotides: TGTGCCAGCAGTCCCGCTAGAGCTCGGGGCACAGATACGCAGTATTTT.

In this sample, this clone turned up a few times. The chain couples TRBV6-2 or TRBV6-3 to TRBJ2-2; D uncertain. Germline V gene lookup returns CDR1 MNHEY and CDR2 SVGEGT. V was clipped by 5 bases and J by 0 bases, with 13 bases between them. This CDR3 region has 16 residues. The CDR3 nucleotides are TGTGCCAGCAGTCCATCCACACCTGCGAACACCGGGGAGCTGTTTTTT. It is translated as CASSPSTPANTGELFF.

The V call is TRBV6-5, the J call TRBJ2-3, with D possibly matching TRBD2 (6 bases). This CDR3 is built from 14 residues. Trimming shortened V by 2 bases and J by 2 bases, and 8 bases separated the two germline ends. Germline V gene data show CDR1 as MNHEY and CDR2 as SVGAGI. CDR3 residues: CASSYAGNTDTQYF. In nucleotides, the CDR3 is TGTGCCAGCAGTTACGCGGGAAACACAGATACGCAGTATTTT.

This clone was seen a single time. This chain joins TRBV3-1 (or the pseudogene TRBV3-2) and TRBJ2-5; 14 positions match TRBD2. V was pared by 2 bases and J by 7 bases, with 12 bases of the junction left unmatched. Germline V gene sequence: CDR1 LGHDT, CDR2 YNNKEL (reference sequence). This CDR3 is built from 18 residues. CDR3 in amino acids: CASSQSRLAGGPGWTQYF. In DNA form, the CDR3 reads TGTGCCAGCAGCCAAAGCCGACTAGCGGGGGGGCCGGGGTGGACCCAGTACTTC.

The gene calls are TRBV5-6 and TRBJ2-7, with unresolved D. The CDR3 extends over 14 amino acids. V lost 1 base and J lost 3, with 11 bases in between. Germline assignment: CDR1 SGHDT and CDR2 YYEEEE. In nucleotides, the CDR3 is TGTGCCAGCAGCTTGCCGGGTAGAGACTACGAGCAGTACTTC. Translated, it gives CASSLPGRDYEQYF.

The chain couples TRBV7-2 to TRBJ2-3; D may be TRBD1 (6 bases). Trimming left V 4 bases short and J 1 base short, with 15 bases between. CDR1 and CDR2 from the germline V gene are SGHTA and FQGNSA. This CDR3 region has 16 residues. CDR3 protein: CASSSQGQSGTDTQYF. CDR3 nucleotide sequence: TGTGCCAGCAGCTCACAGGGTCAATCTGGCACAGATACGCAGTATTTT.

The V call is TRBV5-1, the J call TRBJ2-7, with 7 nucleotides matching TRBD2. The V gene's germline CDR1 is SGHRS and CDR2 YFSETQ. This CDR3 spans 15 amino acids. Losses at the gene ends were 1 base for V and 1 base for J; bases not matched to a gene: 5. CDR3 nucleotide sequence: TGCGCCAGCAGCTTGATTAGCGGGCCTTCCTACGAGCAGTACTTC. It encodes CASSLISGPSYEQYF.

The chain employs TRBV7-3 and TRBJ2-1; no definite D call. Trimming left V 2 bases short and J 4 bases short, with 6 bases between. Germline V gene data show CDR1 as SGHTA and CDR2 as FQGTGA. CDR3 length: 13 residues. CDR3 loop: CASSLSDYNEQFF. CDR3 sequence (DNA): TGTGCCAGCAGCTTATCAGATTACAATGAGCAGTTCTTC.

The chain couples TRBV7-2 to TRBJ2-3; TRBD2 agrees at 8 bases. Germline trimming cut 3 bases from V and 5 bases from J; bases unmatched to any gene: 7. The CDR3 length is 15 residues. CDR1 is SGHTA, CDR2 FQGNSA, per germline. Here the CDR3 DNA reads TGTGCCAGCAGCTTCCAGACTAGCGACGGAGATACGCAGTATTTT. It specifies CASSFQTSDGDTQYF.

This clone was seen a handful of times. V usage is TRBV30 and J usage is TRBJ2-3; TRBD2 is a possible D gene (5 bases). Trimming removed 4 bases from V and 0 bases from J, with 8 bases in between. CDR1 is GTSNPN and CDR2 is SVGIG in the germline V gene (reference sequence). The CDR3 sequence is 13 residues long. The CDR3 DNA sequence: TGTGCCTGGAACGCGGGCAGCACAGATACGCAGTATTTT. Translation: CAWNAGSTDTQYF.

V usage is TRBV5-6 and J usage is TRBJ1-3; possible D gene TRBD1, 5 bases. Trimming pared 2 bases from V and 1 base from J, leaving 7 bases between. The CDR3 loop spans 14 amino acids. Germline-derived CDR1 and CDR2 are SGHDT and YYEEEE. CDR3 residues: CASSLRGSGNTIYF. CDR3 nucleotide sequence: TGTGCCAGCAGCTTAAGGGGTTCTGGAAACACCATATATTTT. The full variable domain, in which reference TRBV5-6 and TRBJ1-3 provide the parts outside the CDR3, is DAGVTQSPTHLIKTRGQQVTLRCSPKSGHDTVSWYQQALGQGPQFIFQYYEEEERQRGNFPDRFSGHQFPNYSSELNVNALLLGDSALYLCASSLRGSGNTIYFGEGSWLTVV.

The chain carries TRBV29-1 and TRBJ1-2; TRBD1 agrees at 9 bases. This CDR3 is 11 amino acids long. Germline CDR1 reads SQVTM; CDR2 reads ANQGSEA. V trimming: 7 bases; J trimming: 6 bases; junction bases outside the gene matches: 3. In nucleotides, the CDR3 is TGCAGCGGCGGGACAGGGAATGGCTACACCTTC. Translated, it gives CSGGTGNGYTF.

This clone has just a few counts. V is TRBV7-2 and J is TRBJ2-1; 9 bases map to TRBD2. Losses at the gene ends were 3 bases for V and 7 bases for J; bases not matched to a gene: 7. The CDR3 contains 15 residues. Germline values: CDR1 SGHTA, CDR2 FQGNSA. The CDR3 DNA reads as TGTGCCAGCAGCTTTCCCGGGACTAGCCTGAATGAGCAGTTCTTC. Protein sequence: CASSFPGTSLNEQFF.

The chain couples TRBV7-9 to TRBJ1-4; D is perhaps TRBD1 (5 bases). CDR3 length: 15 residues. Germline values: CDR1 SEHNR, CDR2 FQNEAQ (reference sequence). With 2 bases removed from V and 7 bases from J, the gap between germline ends came to 14 bases. The CDR3 sequence: CASSLIGRASEKLFF. The CDR3 DNA is TGTGCCAGCAGCTTAATCGGCAGGGCTAGTGAAAAACTGTTTTTT. Filled out from reference TRBV7-9 and TRBJ1-4, the complete variable domain reads DTGVSQNPRHKITKRGQNVTFRCDPISEHNRLYWYRQTLGQGPEFLTYFQNEAQLEKSRLLSDRFSAERPKGSFSTLEIQRTEQGDSAMYLCASSLIGRASEKLFFGSGTQLSVL.

The chain joins TRBV5-4 to TRBJ2-2; 7 positions agree with TRBD2. V gave up 4 bases and J gave up 5 bases; unmatched junction bases: 11. CDR3 length equals 16 residues. From germline, CDR1 is SGHNT and CDR2 YYREEE (reference sequence). Here the CDR3 DNA reads TGTGCCAGCAGCCGACCGCAGGGAGCGGGGACCGGGGAGCTGTTTTTT. Translated, it gives CASSRPQGAGTGELFF. The variable domain in full, completed from reference TRBV5-4 and TRBJ2-2, reads ETGVTQSPTHLIKTRGQQVTLRCSSQSGHNTVSWYQQALGQGPQFIFQYYREEENGRGNFPPRFSGLQFPNYSSELNVNALELDDSALYLCASSRPQGAGTGELFFGEGSRLTVL.

This clone was found a few times. The chain links TRBV14 to TRBJ2-7; D possibly corresponds to TRBD1 (6 bases). V was pared by 2 bases and J by 3 bases, with 11 bases between. The germline V gene has CDR1 SGHDN and CDR2 FVKESK. The CDR3 loop spans 14 amino acids. This CDR3 is CASSQPGDIYEQYF. Here the CDR3 DNA reads TGTGCCAGCAGCCAACCCGGGGACATCTACGAGCAGTACTTC.

The genes are TRBV3-1 (or the pseudogene TRBV3-2) and TRBJ1-5; perhaps TRBD1 as D (6 bases). The germline V and J ends were trimmed by 1 base and 8 bases, with 9 bases remaining between them. The length of the CDR3 is 13 residues. Germline CDR1 reads LGHDT; CDR2 reads YNNKEL (reference sequence). The CDR3 sequence: CASSQAGQKPQHF. Here the CDR3 DNA reads TGTGCCAGCAGCCAAGCGGGACAAAAGCCCCAGCATTTT.

The chain couples TRBV11-2 to TRBJ2-4; 8 nucleotides match TRBD2. J lost 1 base, V lost 1 base, and 9 bases had no gene match. Germline loops: CDR1 SGHAT, CDR2 FQNNGV. This CDR3 contains 18 residues. This chain's CDR3 is CASSLVRGLGFAKNIQYF. CDR3 sequence (DNA): TGTGCCAGCAGCTTAGTCAGGGGACTAGGATTTGCCAAAAACATTCAGTACTTC.

V gene TRBV19 combines with J gene TRBJ2-6; 9 nucleotides align to TRBD1. Germline CDR1 LNHDA, CDR2 SQIVND (reference sequence). Unmatched junction bases numbered 10, after V lost 6 bases and J lost 1 base. The CDR3 is 18 residues long. The CDR3 spells CASRPTGGAGSGANVLTF. As DNA, the CDR3 is TGTGCCAGTAGGCCCACAGGGGGCGCGGGATCTGGGGCCAACGTCCTGACTTTC.

V usage is TRBV2 and J usage is TRBJ2-1, with TRBD2 as a possible D gene (7 bases). Trimming pared 4 bases from V and 4 bases from J, leaving 11 bases between. Germline CDR1 is SNHLY and CDR2 is FYNNEI. This CDR3 is built from 14 residues. The CDR3 region has the DNA TGTGCCAGCAGTGCGCGGGGGCCGTACAATGAGCAGTTCTTC. Translating gives CASSARGPYNEQFF.

The V call is TRBV4-1, the J call TRBJ1-4; a weak D match, TRBD1 (6 bases). Trimming left V 2 bases short and J 10 bases short, with 17 bases between. The CDR3 loop spans 15 amino acids. Germline loops: CDR1 MGHRA, CDR2 YSYEKL. This CDR3 is CASSQRTGSGRKLFF. The DNA for the CDR3 is TGCGCCAGCAGCCAACGAACAGGGTCGGGGAGAAAACTGTTTTTT.

The gene calls are TRBV4-2 and TRBJ2-1; 15 positions agree with TRBD2. The length of the CDR3 is 19 residues. The germline V gene encodes CDR1 LGHNA and CDR2 YNFKEQ. Germline trimming cut 5 bases from V and 4 bases from J; bases unmatched to any gene: 12. CDR3 nucleotide sequence: TGTGCCAGCAGCACCCCCACCGGGACTAGCGGGGGGCTGTACAATGAGCAGTTCTTC. Encoded protein: CASSTPTGTSGGLYNEQFF.

This clone was observed a handful of times. The chain combines TRBV6-2 or TRBV6-3 with TRBJ2-7; TRBD2 matches at 7 bases. The junction had 12 bases not matched to a gene; V was cut back by 5 bases and J by 2 bases. Germline CDR1 and CDR2: MNHEY and SVGEGT. The CDR3 is 16 amino acids. The CDR3 region is CASSIKRTGGPYEQYF. CDR3 coding DNA: TGTGCCAGCAGTATAAAAAGGACGGGGGGACCCTACGAGCAGTACTTC.

V and J are TRBV4-2 and TRBJ1-1, with D possibly matching TRBD1 (5 bases). Germline CDR1 is LGHNA and CDR2 is YNFKEQ. This CDR3 has 15 amino acids. Deletions cut 0 bases from V and 4 bases from J, with 12 bases between. The CDR3 nucleotides read TGTGCCAGCAGCCAAGACGTAACGGGGGTCACTGAAGCTTTCTTT. The encoded protein is CASSQDVTGVTEAFF.

The chain has TRBV5-4 and TRBJ2-1, with D perhaps TRBD1 (5 bases). The V gene's germline CDR1 is SGHNT and CDR2 YYREEE (reference sequence). V was shortened by 4 bases and J by 2 bases, with 13 bases between the two germline ends. The CDR3 runs 15 residues. CDR3 in DNA: TGTGCCAGCAGCCCAACCAGGGATACCTACAATGAGCAGTTCTTC. Translated, it gives CASSPTRDTYNEQFF.